This T cell receptor (beta chain) was documented in a study of T-cell reconstitution after alpha-beta-depleted transplantation in children. Study results and limitations: The study reportedly traced alpha-beta T cells about two months after transplant to several hundred expanded graft clones. A year had passed since transplant, and T-cell counts and diversity by then came mostly from newly produced T cells.

Germline loops: CDR1 DFQATT, CDR2 SNEGSKA (reference sequence). This CDR3 has 13 amino acids. The junction had 6 bases not matched to a gene; V was cut back by 6 bases and J by 3 bases. Only a few counts were recorded for this clonotype. Its specificity is not known. Molecular barcoding with unique molecular identifiers was used for the TCRbeta library. Each CDR3 protein is one row after TCRdb ran MiXCR on the PCR reads. The sample holds a few hundred thousand distinct CDR3 sequences, more than 20% seen once. This specimen consisted of PBMCs, obtained before TCRalphabeta/CD19-depleted stem cell transplant. The receptor comes from a girl aged 2 to 10 with Fanconi anemia, due to receive a stem cell transplant. The chain recombines TRBV20-1 with TRBJ2-3; 7 bases are a match to TRBD1. In DNA form, the CDR3 reads TGCAGTGCCAAGACAGGGAGAACAGATACGCAGTATTTT. This encodes CSAKTGRTDTQYF.